Listed below are T cell receptor beta chains from one sample, sequenced in a study of beta chain features in type 1 diabetes. Assay: immunoSEQ multiplex PCR; the TCRdb copy retains only in-frame clones and omits some. The repertoire has under 250,000 clones, about a tenth of them found once; the top ten carry approximately 1.4%. The sequencing input was central memory CD4+ T cells from blood. The receptors derive from a man aged 18 to 35 in good health. Both conserved end residues are part of each CDR3. D genes are given only for firm matches. Clone size is given for some rows only: seen once, a few or many times, or a class if the clone is expanded.

>NA|TRBV5-1|TRBJ2-3|TRBD1|15
TGCGCCAGCAGCATAGGACAGGGGTCGTCAAATACGCAGTATTTT
CASSIGQGSSNTQYF
>NA|TRBV5-4|TRBJ1-2|NA|15
TGTGCCAGCAGCTTTGCGTCGGAGGTTAACTATGGCTACACCTTC
CASSFASEVNYGYTF
>few|TRBV7-2|TRBJ1-1|NA|14
TGTGCCAGCAGCCCTTCTCAGGGGAACACTGAAGCTTTCTTT
CASSPSQGNTEAFF
>few|TRBV29-1|TRBJ2-3|TRBD2|15
TGCAGCGTTGAAGCTAGCGGGTCTAGCACAGATACGCAGTATTTT
CSVEASGSSTDTQYF
>few|TRBV5-1|TRBJ2-2|NA|13
TGCGCCAGCAGCGATCTAGCATTCGGGGAGCTGTTTTTT
CASSDLAFGELFF
>few|TRBV30|TRBJ2-7|TRBD2|14
TGTGCCTGGAGTTGGGAGCGGGACTCCTACGAGCAGTACTTC
CAWSWERDSYEQYF
>few|TRBV7-9|TRBJ1-2|NA|11
TGTGCCAGCAGCCAGACATACGGCTACACCTTC
CASSQTYGYTF
>few|TRBV14|TRBJ2-7|NA|16
TGTGCCAGCAGCCAAGAGTCCCGGAGGTTGAGGTACGAGCAGTACTTC
CASSQESRRLRYEQYF
>NA|TRBV30|TRBJ1-4|TRBD1|15
TGTGCCTGGAGTGCCGAGGGACAGGGAAATGAAAAACTGTTTTTT
CAWSAEGQGNEKLFF
>NA|TRBV7-2|TRBJ2-1|NA|16
TGTGCCAGCAGCTTAAGCCGGGACACTTCCTACAATGAGCAGTTCTTC
CASSLSRDTSYNEQFF
>few|TRBV5-1|TRBJ2-7|NA|13
TGCGCCAGCAGCTTGCCTAATTCCTACGAGCAGTACTTC
CASSLPNSYEQYF
>few|TRBV4-1|TRBJ2-4|TRBD2|17
TGCGCCAGCAGCCAAGATTTGCCTAGCGGGAGCCAAAACATTCAGTACTTC
CASSQDLPSGSQNIQYF
>many|TRBV28|TRBJ1-5|TRBD1|13
TGTGCCGGACAGGGCCCCAGCAATCAGCCCCAGCATTTT
CAGQGPSNQPQHF
>NA|TRBV6-5|TRBJ2-5|NA|15
TGTGCCAGCAGTTACTCCCTTGCGGGTTTAGAGACCCAGTACTTC
CASSYSLAGLETQYF
>NA|TRBV28|TRBJ2-7|TRBD1|15
TGTGCCAGCAGTTCACCGGGACAGGGTATGAACGAGCAGTACTTC
CASSSPGQGMNEQYF
>few|TRBV9|TRBJ2-2|NA|17
TGTGCCAGCAGCGGCCGGGACCCCACTCCTCATACCGGGGAGCTGTTTTTT
CASSGRDPTPHTGELFF
>NA|TRBV11-2|TRBJ2-1|TRBD1|12
TGTGCCAGCAGCCTTGACAGGGGCGAGCAGTTCTTC
CASSLDRGEQFF
>NA|TRBV15|TRBJ2-7|NA|13
TGTGCCACCAGCATGGGAGCGGGCTACGAGCAGTACTTC
CATSMGAGYEQYF
>few|TRBV6-4|TRBJ2-1|NA|17
TGTGCCAGCAGTGACCAAGATTTGAGACAGGAGAACAATGAGCAGTTCTTC
CASSDQDLRQENNEQFF
>NA|TRBV13|TRBJ2-2|NA|12
TGTGCCAGCAGCTTAGGCACCGGGGAGCTGTTTTTT
CASSLGTGELFF
>NA|TRBV29-1|TRBJ2-7|NA|11
TGCAGCGTTGGGACCCGACACGAGCAGTACTTC
CSVGTRHEQYF
>few|TRBV10-3|TRBJ2-7|NA|15
TGTGCCATCAGTGAGTCGATCCCAGGGGTCCACGAGCAGTACTTC
CAISESIPGVHEQYF
>NA|TRBV16|TRBJ1-5|NA|13
TGTGCCAGCAGCCAAGGTGAGAATCAGCCCCAGCATTTT
CASSQGENQPQHF
>many|TRBV7-2|TRBJ1-5|TRBD1|15
TGTGCCAGCGGGACAGAACCGGCGAGCAATCAGCCCCAGCATTTT
CASGTEPASNQPQHF
>few|TRBV7-9|TRBJ1-1|NA|11
TGTGCCAGCAGCGTCGGGGAAGCGGCTTTCTTT
CASSVGEAAFF
>many|TRBV21-1|TRBJ2-7|NA|15
TGTGCCAGCAGCAAAGACAGGGACCTAACCTACGAGCAGTACTTC
CASSKDRDLTYEQYF
>NA|TRBV12-5|TRBJ2-2|NA|15
TGTGCTAGTGGTTTGGGACAGTTTGACACCGGGGAGCTGTTTTTT
CASGLGQFDTGELFF
>many|TRBV6-6|TRBJ2-7|NA|14
TGTGCCAGCAGTTATCAGTACGATGGCTACGAGCAGTACTTC
CASSYQYDGYEQYF
>few|TRBV9|TRBJ2-2|NA|13
TGTGCCAGCAGCGTAGTTACGGACTCTGAGCTGTTTTTT
CASSVVTDSELFF
>NA|TRBV29-1|TRBJ2-5|TRBD2|21
TGCAGCTTGGTTGGTTTGGGTACTAGCGGGAGCCGATATCCTCTTCCAGAGACCCAGTACTTC
CSLVGLGTSGSRYPLPETQYF
>many|TRBV29-1|TRBJ2-1|TRBD2|13
TGCAGCGCTCGGACTAGCGGGAGGTACGAGCAGTTCTTC
CSARTSGRYEQFF
>many|TRBV7-9|TRBJ2-5|NA|14
TGTGCCAGCAGCATATCCCTCGGGCGGGAGACCCAGTACTTC
CASSISLGRETQYF
>NA|TRBV2|TRBJ2-7|NA|13
TGTGCCAGCAGTGTCCTCAGATCTTACGAGCAGTACTTC
CASSVLRSYEQYF
>NA|TRBV28|TRBJ2-7|NA|14
TGTGCCAGCAGTTTATATGAGACACAGTACGAGCAGTACTTC
CASSLYETQYEQYF
>few|TRBV6-5|TRBJ2-7|TRBD1|13
TGTGCCAGCAGTTACGGACAGGGTGACGAGCAGTACTTC
CASSYGQGDEQYF
>NA|TRBV29-1|TRBJ1-1|NA|13
TGCAGCGTTCAAGACAGTTCCGCGGTACTGGCTTTCTTT
CSVQDSSAVLAFF
>NA|TRBV5-4|TRBJ1-1|TRBD1|14
TGTGCCAGCAGCCTGGACAGGGGCAGCACTGAAGCTTTCTTT
CASSLDRGSTEAFF
>few|TRBV29-1|TRBJ2-7|NA|13
TGCAGCGCGTTGACTAGTTACCGGGACGAGCAGTACTTC
CSALTSYRDEQYF
>few|TRBV27|TRBJ2-7|NA|17
TGTGCCAGCAGGGGGGGCTTTGGGGCGGCCGGCTCCTACGAGCAGTACTTC
CASRGGFGAAGSYEQYF
>NA|TRBV2|TRBJ1-1|NA|14
TGTGCCAGCAGTGCGAGGGGAAGTAACACTGAAGCTTTCTTT
CASSARGSNTEAFF
>NA|TRBV10-3|TRBJ2-7|TRBD1|14
TGTGCCATCAGGGAATCGACAGGGGCCTACGAGCAGTACTTC
CAIRESTGAYEQYF
>NA|TRBV5-1|TRBJ2-7|NA|14
TGCGCCAGCAGCTTGGGGACGTCCTCCTACGAGCAGTACTTC
CASSLGTSSYEQYF
>NA|TRBV30|TRBJ2-5|NA|14
TGTGCCTGGAGTTTGCCCGGGTACCAAGAGACCCAGTACTTC
CAWSLPGYQETQYF
>few|TRBV30|TRBJ2-7|TRBD1|15
TGTGCCTGGAAACAGGGGGCCCGTAGCTCCTACGAGCAGTACTTC
CAWKQGARSSYEQYF
>NA|TRBV5-1|TRBJ1-2|NA|14
TGCGCCAGCAGCTTGGCCGAGCAGGGGAATGGCTACACCTTC
CASSLAEQGNGYTF
>NA|TRBV4-1|TRBJ2-5|TRBD2|16
TGCGCCAGCAGCTCGACTAGCGGGAGGGCCCAAGAGACCCAGTACTTC
CASSSTSGRAQETQYF
>NA|TRBV27|TRBJ2-1|NA|15
TGTGCCGGGCCCCGGGGAGACTGGTCCTACAATGAGCAGTTCTTC
CAGPRGDWSYNEQFF
>NA|TRBV15|TRBJ2-2|NA|15
TGTGCCACCAGCAGAGGTGGGGGAGTTACCGGGGAGCTGTTTTTT
CATSRGGGVTGELFF
>NA|TRBV11-2|TRBJ2-7|TRBD1|12
TGTGCCAGCAGCGCACAGGGGTACCGCAGACACTTC
CASSAQGYRRHF
>many|TRBV7-2|TRBJ2-1|TRBD2|16
TGTGCCAGCAGTAGCACCGGGACTAGCGGGAGACGTGAGCAGTTCTTC
CASSSTGTSGRREQFF
>few|TRBV18|TRBJ2-1|NA|11
TGTGCCAGCTCACCGGAGGATGAGCAGTTCTTC
CASSPEDEQFF
>NA|TRBV25-1|TRBJ1-1|NA|15
TGTGCCAGCAGCCCTGAAGTACCGGGGCACACTGAAGCTTTCTTT
CASSPEVPGHTEAFF
>many|TRBV5-4|TRBJ1-4|NA|13
TGTGCCAGCAGCTTGCCCCCTAATGAAAAACTGTTTTTT
CASSLPPNEKLFF
>NA|TRBV4-2|TRBJ2-7|TRBD2|17
TGTGCCAGCAGCCAAGACCTCCTAGCGGGAGGGCCCTACGAGCAGTACTTC
CASSQDLLAGGPYEQYF
>few|TRBV2|TRBJ1-3|NA|15
TGTGCCAGCAGTGGGGTCTTACCTCCGGGAAACACCATATATTTT
CASSGVLPPGNTIYF
>NA|TRBV14|TRBJ2-5|NA|16
TGTGCCAGCAGCCTCTCCGTATTGGCAGGTGGAGAGACCCAGTACTTC
CASSLSVLAGGETQYF